This is a list of T cell receptor beta chains from one sample in a study of cytomegalovirus exposure and HLA in healthy donors. The protocol was immunoSEQ multiplex PCR, while the TCRdb copy is restricted to in-frame clones and leaves out a portion. Of around 220,000 clones in the sample, 65% to 85% were seen once. The sequenced sample consisted of PBMCs. The receptors derive from a woman in her 30s in good health and CMV-seropositive. Each CDR3 is given with its conserved first and last residue. D genes are given only for firm matches. For some rows the clone size is stated as once, few or many, or as a class when expanded; others skip it.

v_call	d_call	clone_size	j_call	cdr3_nt	cdr3_aa
TRBV7-9	NA	NA	TRBJ2-7	TGTGCCAGCAGCTTACTGGGGGCGCTCGAGCAGTACTTC	CASSLLGALEQYF
TRBV2	TRBD1	NA	TRBJ1-1	TGTGCCAGCTTGGCAGGGGGAAGAGAAGCTTTCTTT	CASLAGGREAFF
TRBV11-2	NA	few	TRBJ1-2	TGTGCCAGCAGCTTAGGGACAGCGATAAATGGCTACACCTTC	CASSLGTAINGYTF
TRBV19	TRBD2	NA	TRBJ2-7	TGTGCCAGCGGGACTAGCGCCACGGGAGAGCAGTACTTC	CASGTSATGEQYF
TRBV11-3	TRBD2	NA	TRBJ2-1	TGTGCCAGCAGCCTGGGAACTAGCGGGATGAATGAGCAGTTCTTC	CASSLGTSGMNEQFF
TRBV27	NA	NA	TRBJ2-3	TGTGCCAGCAGTCCCCCGGGGGAGGCGGGAAGTTTCGGAGATACGCAGTATTTT	CASSPPGEAGSFGDTQYF
TRBV4-1	NA	NA	TRBJ2-1	TGCGCCAGCAGCCTCTTAGCGGAAAGCTCCTACAATGAGCAGTTCTTC	CASSLLAESSYNEQFF
TRBV19	NA	NA	TRBJ1-5	TGTGCCAGTAGTCCCTACATACAACATCAGCCCCAGCATTTT	CASSPYIQHQPQHF
TRBV30	NA	NA	TRBJ2-5	TGTGCCTGGAGAGGGCTCATCACCCATAGTTTCCAAGAGACCCAGTACTTC	CAWRGLITHSFQETQYF
TRBV28	NA	NA	TRBJ2-6	TGTGCCAGCAGGGACAGAACCTTCTCTGGGGCCAACGTCCTGACTTTC	CASRDRTFSGANVLTF
TRBV7-2	TRBD1	NA	TRBJ1-2	TGTGCCAGCAGTCTCGACAGGGACTATGGCTACACCTTC	CASSLDRDYGYTF
TRBV5-4	NA	NA	TRBJ2-7	TGTGCCAGCAGCTTGGGGGGGGAACTAGCCTCCTACGAGCAGTACTTC	CASSLGGELASYEQYF
TRBV5-4	NA	once	TRBJ1-2	TGTGCCAGCAGCTTGGTGGCAGGCTATGGCTACACCTTC	CASSLVAGYGYTF
TRBV29-1	NA	NA	TRBJ1-1	TGCAGCGTTGAACGGTGGAACACTGAAGCTTTCTTT	CSVERWNTEAFF
TRBV21-1	NA	few	TRBJ1-1	TGTGCCAGCAGCAAGTCTCTCGGCAGGGGGCTTCGGAGCACTGAAGCTTTCTTT	CASSKSLGRGLRSTEAFF
TRBV18	NA	NA	TRBJ1-2	TGTGCCAGCTCCGACACCGACTATGGCTACACCTTC	CASSDTDYGYTF
TRBV20-1	NA	NA	TRBJ2-1	TGCAGTGCTAATGGCGGTGAGCAGTTCTTC	CSANGGEQFF
TRBV18	NA	few	TRBJ2-1	TGTGCCAGCTCAAGGGTTTGGAATGAGCAGTTCTTC	CASSRVWNEQFF
TRBV30	NA	NA	TRBJ1-5	TGTGCCTGGAAGACGGGGGGTGACAATCAGCCCCAGCATTTT	CAWKTGGDNQPQHF
TRBV27	TRBD1	NA	TRBJ2-1	TGTGCCAGCAGTTCGACAGGGGAATACAATGAGCAGTTCTTC	CASSSTGEYNEQFF
TRBV23-1	NA	few	TRBJ2-1	TGCGCCAGCACCTACAATGAGCAGTTCTTC	CASTYNEQFF
TRBV7-9	NA	NA	TRBJ2-7	TGTGCCAGCAGCTCCCAGAAGTCCTACGAGCAGTACTTC	CASSSQKSYEQYF
TRBV6-1	NA	NA	TRBJ1-2	TGTGCCAGCAGTGAAATAGGACCGGGAGTTGGGTATGGCTACACCTTC	CASSEIGPGVGYGYTF
TRBV5-1	NA	NA	TRBJ2-3	TGCGCCAGCAGCTTGGGGGAGTATATGGATACGCAGTATTTT	CASSLGEYMDTQYF
TRBV9	NA	NA	TRBJ1-5	TGTGCCAGCAGCCCAGAGGGAGGGAACAATCAGCCCCAGCATTTT	CASSPEGGNNQPQHF
TRBV9	TRBD2	NA	TRBJ2-7	TGTGCCAGCAGCGTAGGGGCAGCGGGAGGGCCGATGAACTACGAGCAGTACTTC	CASSVGAAGGPMNYEQYF
TRBV4-2	NA	NA	TRBJ2-1	TGTGCCAGCAGCCAAGATTCGAGAACCGATGAGCAGTTCTTC	CASSQDSRTDEQFF
TRBV2	NA	NA	TRBJ1-2	TGTGCCAGCAGTGTGGGGGGGCTAAATGGCTACACCTTC	CASSVGGLNGYTF
TRBV6-5	TRBD2	few	TRBJ2-7	TGTGCCAGCAGTTCATCAGGGGGACTAGCTCAGAAGCAGTACTTC	CASSSSGGLAQKQYF
TRBV13	TRBD1	NA	TRBJ1-2	TGTGCCAGCAGCTCGACCGGGACAGGTGACAACTATGGCTACACCTTC	CASSSTGTGDNYGYTF
TRBV13	TRBD1	NA	TRBJ1-4	TGTGCCAGCAGCTTGGGACAGGTGAATGAAAAACTGTTTTTT	CASSLGQVNEKLFF
TRBV20-1	NA	NA	TRBJ2-3	TGCAGTGCCGTCAGACAAGATACGCAGTATTTT	CSAVRQDTQYF
TRBV13	NA	NA	TRBJ2-1	TGTGCCAGCAGCTTAGGGAGGAATGAGCAGTTCTTC	CASSLGRNEQFF
TRBV27	NA	NA	TRBJ1-1	TGTGCCAGCCGAACCCCAGGGATGAACACTGAAGCTTTCTTT	CASRTPGMNTEAFF
TRBV21-1	NA	NA	TRBJ2-7	TGTGCCAGCAGCAAAACTGGGTACGAGCAGTACTTC	CASSKTGYEQYF
TRBV2	TRBD2	NA	TRBJ2-5	TGTGCCAGTACTGTAGCGGGAGAGAGAGGAGAGACCCAGTACTTC	CASTVAGERGETQYF
TRBV27	TRBD1	once	TRBJ2-7	TGTGCCAGCAGTAGACAGGGACGTCTATGGGAGCAGTACTTC	CASSRQGRLWEQYF
TRBV28	NA	NA	TRBJ2-7	TGTGCCGGAGCGGCCCAGGGCTCCTACGAGCAGTACTTC	CAGAAQGSYEQYF
TRBV4-3	TRBD1	NA	TRBJ1-4	TGCGCCAGCAGCCCCAGGACAGGGATTAATGAAAAACTGTTTTTT	CASSPRTGINEKLFF
TRBV9	NA	NA	TRBJ2-2	TGTGCCAGCAGCGTAGCACAGGGCATGAACACCGGGGAGCTGTTTTTT	CASSVAQGMNTGELFF
TRBV2	NA	many	TRBJ2-7	TGTGCCAGCAGTGAAACTCAGGGATGGGAGCAGTACTTC	CASSETQGWEQYF
TRBV4-1	TRBD2	NA	TRBJ2-1	TGCGCCAGCAGCCACCCAGCGGGAAGCAGTGAGCAGTTCTTC	CASSHPAGSSEQFF
TRBV11-2	NA	once	TRBJ2-7	TGTGCCAGCAGCTTATACGGTGGCTCCTACGAGCAGTACTTC	CASSLYGGSYEQYF
TRBV29-1	NA	NA	TRBJ2-5	TGCAGCGTTCGTCCGGCGGAGACCCAGTACTTC	CSVRPAETQYF
TRBV2	TRBD2	NA	TRBJ2-3	TGTGCCAGCTGGACTAGCGGGGCGCCAGATACGCAGTATTTT	CASWTSGAPDTQYF
TRBV10-1	NA	few	TRBJ1-2	TGCGCCAGCAGTGATTCGGACTATGGCTACACCTTC	CASSDSDYGYTF
TRBV5-1	TRBD1	NA	TRBJ1-2	TGCGCCAGCAGAAACGGACAGGGAAACTATGGCTACACCTTC	CASRNGQGNYGYTF
TRBV29-1	NA	NA	TRBJ2-1	TGCAGCGTTGAAGTTCAGGAGGATGGGGATGAGCAGTTCTTC	CSVEVQEDGDEQFF
TRBV7-9	NA	once	TRBJ2-5	TGTGCCAGCAGCTTACCGGCCTCAGGGGCAGAGACCCAGTACTTC	CASSLPASGAETQYF
TRBV6-1	TRBD1	NA	TRBJ1-2	TGTGCCAGCAGTGAAAGGGGACAGTCCTATGGCTACACCTTC	CASSERGQSYGYTF
TRBV5-1	NA	NA	TRBJ2-1	TGCGCCAGCAGCTTGGGGACTTACGAGTACAATGAGCAGTTCTTC	CASSLGTYEYNEQFF
TRBV9	TRBD1	NA	TRBJ2-7	TGTGCCAGCAGCGCAGTAGGGACAGGGGGTAGCGACGAGCAGTACTTC	CASSAVGTGGSDEQYF
TRBV12-5	TRBD1	NA	TRBJ2-5	TGTGCTAGTGGCCAGGGACAGGCCCAAGAGACCCAGTACTTC	CASGQGQAQETQYF
TRBV4-2	NA	NA	TRBJ2-1	TGTGCCAGCAGCCAAGGAGGAGGGCCCAATGAGCAGTTCTTC	CASSQGGGPNEQFF